The TCR beta chain described here comes from a study of cytomegalovirus exposure and HLA in healthy donors. Per germline, CDR1 SGHTA and CDR2 FQGNSA. Between the trimmed V and J ends, which lost 6 bases and 2 bases, there was a span of 16 bases. This CDR3 has 16 amino acids. PCR was performed using 60 Vbeta and 13 Jbeta primers. The data were produced by immunoSEQ multiplex PCR, yet TCRdb's version contains in-frame clones alone and is incomplete. The repertoire has approximately 180,000 clones, about three quarters of them found once; the top ten carry around 0.99%. V is TRBV7-2 and J is TRBJ2-2, with D maybe TRBD1 (6 bases). This receptor was obtained from a woman aged 35 to 49 in good health and CMV-seronegative. Specimen: PBMCs. In DNA form, the CDR3 reads TGTGCCAGCAGGCCCCAGGGGCGGATAAACACCGGGGAGCTGTTTTTT. Amino acid sequence: CASRPQGRINTGELFF.